This T cell receptor beta chain was captured by sequencing in a study of siplizumab effects on memory and regulatory T cells. Assaying covered roughly 92,000 TCR templates per sample. Data came from immunoSEQ multiplex PCR; TCRdb stores just in-frame clones and leaves some out. The data hold some 100,000 clones, with around 92% observed a single time. The CDR3 extends over 14 amino acids. Germline V gene sequence: CDR1 LNHNV, CDR2 YYDKDF (reference sequence). Trimming removed 5 bases at V and 5 bases at J, with 15 bases between. Study findings and constraints: No functional test confirmed suppression by proliferating siplizumab-culture Tregs. Alloreactive sequences traceable to unstimulated CD4+ memory cells were significantly reduced by siplizumab.

Comment on this clone: No antigen is known for it.

This receptor was identified in a human donor in good health. The rearrangement uses TRBV15 and TRBJ2-5; a possible D gene is TRBD2 (5 bases). Material for sequencing was Tregs sorted from blood. The CDR3 is CATSSYREGETQYF. The CDR3 DNA follows: TGTGCCACCAGCTCTTACCGGGAAGGGGAGACCCAGTACTTC.